This TCR beta chain originates from a study of PD-L1 blockade in urothelial cancer. Study background: Of 29 patients, about two dozen were males with bladder-origin urothelial cancer.

TCRdb's copy holds only in-frame clones and misses some; the assay was immunoSEQ multiplex PCR. Here the sample spans tens of thousands of clones, around 87% being singletons. This clone has only one observation. This CDR3 comprises 16 residues. The V gene lost 4 bases and the J gene lost 0 bases, with 17 bases spanning the gap. Germline V lookup: CDR1 SGHRS, CDR2 YFSETQ. Sequenced material: PBMCs, taken around atezolizumab (anti-PD-L1) treatment. The origin of this receptor is a woman in her sixties or seventies with urothelial cancer. This rearrangement joins TRBV5-1 to TRBJ2-7; D may be TRBD2 (6 bases). The CDR3 reads CASSPPGYGGSYEQYF. CDR3 nucleotides: TGCGCCAGCAGCCCTCCGGGTTACGGGGGCTCCTACGAGCAGTACTTC.